The clone carrying this TCR beta chain was seen at least ten times. This entry belongs to a study of T cells in Graves' hyperthyroidism and ophthalmopathy. V was shortened by 3 bases and J by 7 bases, with 14 bases between the two germline ends. Germline values: CDR1 SGDLS, CDR2 YYNGEE. The CDR3 contains 15 residues. The CDR3 regions of TCR beta were amplified from RNA transcripts. TCR CDR3 regions were first amplified by RT-PCR with HTBI primers. TCRdb reprocessed the multiplex PCR reads via MiXCR and lists one record per CDR3 protein. The sample includes around 600,000 distinct CDR3 sequences, just under 45% seen only once; the top ten take less than 9.5%.

The source material was peripheral blood or thyroid tissue (not recorded which). J is TRBJ1-6 and V is TRBV9; a weak D match, TRBD1 (5 bases). The origin of this receptor is an adult man with Graves' disease, either hyperthyroidism or ophthalmopathy (not recorded which). CDR3 in amino acids: CASSASGRDNSPLHF. The CDR3 DNA reads as TGTGCCAGCAGCGCATCGGGACGGGACAATTCACCCCTCCACTTT.